Listed below are T cell receptor beta chains from one sample, sequenced in a study of shared clonotypes between healthy human individuals. This table comes from immunoSEQ multiplex PCR, and its TCRdb copy is limited to in-frame clones, with some not included. This table holds more than 2 million clones, 85% to 95% found once. Sequencing was performed on naive CD4+ T cells sorted from blood. The receptors originated from a man aged 18 to 35 in good health. Each CDR3 is given with its conserved first and last residue. The order of the fields is J gene, clone size, V gene, D gene, CDR3 protein, CDR3 DNA. D genes are given only for firm matches. Size values are once, few and many counts, or a class for expanded clones, and some rows have none.

J: TRBJ2-7; size: .; V: TRBV11-2; D: TRBD2; CDR3: CASSHYPGLAGESPYEQYF; DNA: TGTGCCAGCAGCCACTACCCGGGACTAGCGGGAGAAAGTCCCTACGAGCAGTACTTC
J: TRBJ2-2; size: few; V: TRBV6-1; D: .; CDR3: CASTAEGTGELFF; DNA: TGTGCCAGCACAGCCGAGGGCACCGGGGAGCTGTTTTTT
J: TRBJ1-2; size: .; V: TRBV11-2; D: .; CDR3: CASSVDGFGYTF; DNA: TGTGCCAGCAGCGTGGACGGCTTCGGCTACACCTTC
J: TRBJ2-7; size: once; V: TRBV5-1; D: TRBD1; CDR3: CASQTGTGGTYEQYF; DNA: TGCGCCAGCCAGACCGGGACAGGGGGGACCTACGAGCAGTACTTC
J: TRBJ1-4; size: .; V: TRBV6-1; D: .; CDR3: CASSERRATNEKLFF; DNA: TGTGCCAGCAGTGAAAGGAGGGCAACTAATGAAAAACTGTTTTTT
J: TRBJ1-2; size: .; V: TRBV6-5; D: .; CDR3: CASSYSSSYGYTF; DNA: TGTGCCAGCAGTTACTCGTCCAGCTATGGCTACACCTTC
J: TRBJ2-7; size: .; V: TRBV19; D: TRBD1; CDR3: CASSIEGGSYEQYF; DNA: TGTGCCAGTAGTATAGAAGGGGGCTCTTACGAGCAGTACTTC
J: TRBJ2-1; size: .; V: TRBV5-1; D: .; CDR3: CASSLRRGARNEQFF; DNA: TGCGCCAGCAGCTTAAGGCGAGGAGCTCGGAATGAGCAGTTCTTC
J: TRBJ2-3; size: .; V: TRBV10-3; D: .; CDR3: CAIRKSGQGGVQSTDTQYF; DNA: TGTGCCATCAGGAAGAGTGGTCAGGGAGGAGTTCAAAGCACAGATACGCAGTATTTT
J: TRBJ1-1; size: .; V: TRBV10-2; D: .; CDR3: CASWRNTEAFF; DNA: TGCGCCAGCTGGCGGAACACTGAAGCTTTCTTT
J: TRBJ1-5; size: .; V: TRBV27; D: .; CDR3: CASSRQGPLTGNQPQHF; DNA: TGTGCCAGCAGTAGGCAGGGGCCCCTTACGGGCAATCAGCCCCAGCATTTT
J: TRBJ1-1; size: .; V: TRBV6-4; D: .; CDR3: CASRQENTEAFF; DNA: TGTGCCAGCAGGCAGGAAAACACTGAAGCTTTCTTT
J: TRBJ2-1; size: .; V: TRBV5-1; D: TRBD2; CDR3: CASSLVLADNEQFF; DNA: TGCGCCAGCAGCTTGGTCCTAGCGGACAATGAGCAGTTCTTC
J: TRBJ1-1; size: .; V: TRBV2; D: .; CDR3: CASSVEGVNTEAFF; DNA: TGTGCCAGCAGTGTCGAGGGGGTGAACACTGAAGCTTTCTTT
J: TRBJ1-2; size: once; V: TRBV4-1; D: TRBD1; CDR3: CASSQSQAHPGQGGYGYTF; DNA: TGCGCCAGCAGCCAATCTCAAGCGCACCCGGGACAGGGAGGCTATGGCTACACCTTC
J: TRBJ2-7; size: .; V: TRBV30; D: .; CDR3: CAWTHRGPSEQYF; DNA: TGTGCCTGGACTCACCGGGGGCCCAGCGAGCAGTACTTC
J: TRBJ2-7; size: .; V: TRBV5-1; D: .; CDR3: CASSSKGENEQYF; DNA: TGCGCCAGCAGCTCGAAGGGGGAGAACGAGCAGTACTTC
J: TRBJ2-2; size: .; V: TRBV6-1; D: TRBD1; CDR3: CASSTRGLTGELFF; DNA: TGTGCCAGCAGCACCAGGGGGTTAACCGGGGAGCTGTTTTTT
J: TRBJ2-1; size: .; V: TRBV7-9; D: TRBD1; CDR3: CASSSTFFRDSSYNEQFF; DNA: TGTGCCAGCAGCTCAACTTTTTTTCGGGACAGCTCCTACAATGAGCAGTTCTTC
J: TRBJ2-7; size: .; V: TRBV2; D: TRBD1; CDR3: CASSFRDRSYEQYF; DNA: TGTGCCAGCAGTTTCCGGGACAGGTCCTACGAGCAGTACTTC
J: TRBJ1-1; size: .; V: TRBV6-1; D: TRBD1; CDR3: CASSAGTGVKNTEAFF; DNA: TGTGCCAGCAGTGCCGGGACAGGGGTAAAGAACACTGAAGCTTTCTTT
J: TRBJ2-3; size: .; V: TRBV18; D: TRBD2; CDR3: CASSPDGLAAATDTQYF; DNA: TGTGCCAGCTCACCAGATGGACTAGCGGCAGCCACAGATACGCAGTATTTT
J: TRBJ2-7; size: .; V: TRBV5-4; D: TRBD2; CDR3: CASSLDPSGSYEQYF; DNA: TGTGCCAGCAGCTTGGACCCTAGCGGGAGCTACGAGCAGTACTTC
J: TRBJ2-5; size: .; V: TRBV11-2; D: TRBD1; CDR3: CASSYTGGYQETQYF; DNA: TGTGCCAGCAGCTATACAGGGGGTTACCAAGAGACCCAGTACTTC
J: TRBJ1-6; size: .; V: TRBV27; D: .; CDR3: CASSLEVGPLHF; DNA: TGTGCCAGCAGTTTAGAGGTGGGACCCCTCCACTTT
J: TRBJ2-4; size: .; V: TRBV27; D: .; CDR3: CASSLSADGRNIQYF; DNA: TGTGCCAGCAGTTTATCAGCGGACGGGCGAAACATTCAGTACTTC
J: TRBJ2-7; size: .; V: TRBV9; D: TRBD2; CDR3: CASSGSLQLAGSYEQYF; DNA: TGTGCCAGCAGCGGCAGCTTACAGCTAGCGGGGTCCTACGAGCAGTACTTC
J: TRBJ2-5; size: .; V: TRBV5-1; D: .; CDR3: CASKVRVAETQYF; DNA: TGCGCCAGCAAAGTCAGGGTGGCGGAGACCCAGTACTTC
J: TRBJ1-6; size: .; V: TRBV27; D: TRBD1; CDR3: CASSIQGVYNSPLHF; DNA: TGTGCCAGCAGTATACAGGGGGTCTATAATTCACCCCTCCACTTT
J: TRBJ1-4; size: once; V: TRBV4-3; D: .; CDR3: CASSHDLSHRPGWGELFF; DNA: TGCGCCAGCAGCCATGATCTTAGCCACCGACCGGGATGGGGGGAACTGTTTTTT
J: TRBJ2-5; size: .; V: TRBV2; D: .; CDR3: CASKMTVNQETQYF; DNA: TGTGCCAGCAAAATGACAGTTAACCAAGAGACCCAGTACTTC